Listed below are T cell receptor beta chains from one sample, sequenced in a study of T cells in Graves' hyperthyroidism and ophthalmopathy. Each CDR3 protein is one row after TCRdb ran MiXCR on the multiplex PCR reads. Of about 570,000 distinct CDR3 sequences in the sample, about 43% were seen once. The sequencing sample was made of peripheral blood or thyroid tissue (not recorded which). The origin of the receptors is an adult woman with Graves' disease, either hyperthyroidism or ophthalmopathy (not recorded which). Each CDR3 is given with its conserved first and last residue. A D gene is named only where the DNA matches it firmly. Rows may omit the clone size; those that give it use once, few, many or a size class.

v_gene,abundance,d_gene,j_gene,CDR3aa,CDR3nt
TRBV9,.,.,TRBJ1-6,CASSLDRSSPLHF,TGTGCCAGCAGCCTCGACAGATCTTCACCCCTCCACTTT
TRBV27,.,TRBD1,TRBJ1-2,CASRGQGPSPYGYTF,TGTGCCAGCAGGGGACAGGGGCCTTCACCCTATGGCTACACCTTC
TRBV20-1,many,.,TRBJ1-5,CSASRLGSDQPQHF,TGCAGTGCAAGCCGCTTGGGGTCGGATCAGCCCCAGCATTTT
TRBV7-3,.,TRBD2,TRBJ2-2,CASYTSGSYTGELFF,TGTGCCAGCTACACTAGCGGGAGTTACACCGGGGAGCTGTTTTTT
TRBV6-5,many,TRBD2,TRBJ2-7,CASRLAGGSSSYEQYF,TGTGCCAGCAGATTAGCGGGGGGAAGCAGCTCCTACGAGCAGTACTTC
TRBV29-1,once,.,TRBJ1-1,CSVGGVGGGWTEAFF,TGCAGCGTCGGAGGAGTAGGGGGGGGGTGGACTGAAGCTTTCTTT
TRBV7-9,.,.,TRBJ1-1,CASSVAPGTEAFF,TGTGCCAGCAGCGTTGCCCCGGGGACTGAAGCTTTCTTT
TRBV5-1,many,.,TRBJ1-1,CASTGERNTEAFF,TGCGCCAGCACCGGGGAGAGGAACACTGAAGCTTTCTTT
TRBV5-5,many,TRBD2,TRBJ2-7,CASSLDRLTSGRIEQYF,TGTGCCAGCAGCTTGGATCGGCTGACTAGCGGGAGAATCGAGCAGTACTTC
TRBV7-9,many,.,TRBJ2-7,CASSPRAEGALEQYF,TGTGCCAGCAGCCCCAGGGCCGAAGGGGCCCTCGAGCAGTACTTC
TRBV29-1,few,.,TRBJ2-7,CSVEEGLNYEQYF,TGCAGCGTTGAAGAAGGGTTGAACTACGAGCAGTACTTC
TRBV6-5,many,TRBD2,TRBJ2-5,CASSYQLAGDLETQYF,TGTGCCAGCAGTTACCAGCTAGCGGGAGATCTAGAGACCCAGTACTTC
TRBV24-1,few,TRBD2,TRBJ2-5,CAWTWGGDPRETQYF,TGTGCCTGGACGTGGGGGGGAGACCCCCGAGAGACCCAGTACTTC
TRBV20-1,.,.,TRBJ2-2,CSARVREANTGELFW,TGCAGTGCTAGGGTCAGGGAGGCGAACACCGGGGAGCTGTTTTGG
TRBV7-9,.,TRBD1,TRBJ1-5,CASSFGQVHQPQHF,TGTGCCAGCAGCTTCGGACAGGTCCATCAGCCCCAGCATTTT
TRBV28,.,.,TRBJ1-4,CASSLTGEGEKLFF,TGTGCCAGCAGTTTAACCGGGGAGGGTGAAAAACTGTTTTTT
TRBV6-1,many,.,TRBJ2-5,CASSVPVDGLQETQYF,TGTGCCAGCAGTGTTCCGGTCGACGGGCTCCAAGAGACCCAGTACTTC
TRBV7-9,.,TRBD2,TRBJ2-7,CASSSRLAGFSYEQYF,TGTGCCAGCAGCTCCCGACTAGCGGGATTCTCCTACGAGCAGTACTTC
TRBV9,many,.,TRBJ1-2,CASSVGPTFNYGYTF,TGTGCCAGCAGCGTAGGCCCTACATTTAACTATGGCTACACCTTC
TRBV19,.,.,TRBJ2-7,CASSIAGVNSYEQYF,TGTGCCAGTAGTATAGCGGGAGTGAACTCCTACGAGCAGTACTTC
TRBV20-1,many,TRBD2,TRBJ2-5,CSASPGLTEEETQYF,TGCAGTGCTAGCCCGGGACTAACTGAGGAGGAGACCCAGTACTTC
TRBV7-9,.,TRBD2,TRBJ2-5,CASSSSGSGETQYF,TGTGCCAGCAGCTCGAGCGGGAGTGGAGAGACCCAGTACTTC
TRBV6-5,many,.,TRBJ1-1,CASSNSDRNTEAFF,TGTGCCAGCAGTAACTCTGACAGGAACACTGAAGCTTTCTTT
TRBV6-5,many,.,TRBJ1-2,CASSYGWGYTF,TGTGCCAGCAGTTACGGGTGGGGCTACACCTTC
TRBV10-3,.,.,TRBJ1-4,CAISGDGHRGDEKLFF,TGTGCCATCAGTGGAGACGGACACCGGGGAGATGAAAAACTGTTTTTT